This TCR beta chain emerged from a study of metastatic and nonmetastatic thyroid tumors. The overall study: Comparison of repertoires was carried out across blood and tumor or nodule tissue from malignant and benign thyroid patients.

The V segment lost 5 bases and the J segment 6 bases; nucleotides outside the gene matches: 3. Germline CDR1 is LGHDT and CDR2 is YNNKEL (reference sequence). This CDR3 comprises 15 residues. Among the patients, none had received any treatment before thyroid surgery. This clone was seen once. Antigen specificity is unknown. The same CDR3 can be traced to other DNA sequences in this sample. Study conclusions and caveats: Malignant thyroid tumors reportedly had TCR beta diversity that was significantly higher than in benign nodules, in blood and tumor.

In the study's own analysis: Clinicopathological groups supplied CDR3 differences that were used to build a distant-metastasis classifier for papillary thyroid cancer. MiXCR was used by TCRdb to re-call the PCR reads. The V and J calls and clone size come from TCRdb's table, not from the authors' own analysis. The table has about 7,100 clones, roughly a third seen once. The sequencing sample was made of adjacent normal tissue. The V and J genes are TRBV3-1 and TRBJ2-1, with TRBD2 matching over 14 bases. This receptor was identified in a female donor with papillary thyroid cancer or a benign thyroid nodule (not recorded which). Some clones in this sample may be carry-over from other donors' samples. In nucleotides, the CDR3 is TGTGCCAGCAGCAGACTAGCGGGGGGGATCAATGAGCAGTTCTTC. Encoded protein: CASSRLAGGINEQFF.